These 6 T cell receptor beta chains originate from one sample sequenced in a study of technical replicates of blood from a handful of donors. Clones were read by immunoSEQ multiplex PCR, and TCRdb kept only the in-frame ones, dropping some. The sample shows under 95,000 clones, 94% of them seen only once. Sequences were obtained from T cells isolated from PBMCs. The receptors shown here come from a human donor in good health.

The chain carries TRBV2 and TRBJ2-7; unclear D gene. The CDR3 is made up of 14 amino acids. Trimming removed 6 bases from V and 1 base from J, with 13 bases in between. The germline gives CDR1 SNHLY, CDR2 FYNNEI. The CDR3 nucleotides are TGTGCCAGCAGCCTGTCAGTTTTTTCCTACGAGCAGTACTTC. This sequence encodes CASSLSVFSYEQYF. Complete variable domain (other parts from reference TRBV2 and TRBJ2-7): EPEVTQTPSHQVTQMGQEVILRCVPISNHLYFYWYRQILGQKVEFLVSFYNNEISEKSEIFDDQFSVERPDGSNFTLKIRSTKLEDSAMYFCASSLSVFSYEQYFGPGTRLTVT.

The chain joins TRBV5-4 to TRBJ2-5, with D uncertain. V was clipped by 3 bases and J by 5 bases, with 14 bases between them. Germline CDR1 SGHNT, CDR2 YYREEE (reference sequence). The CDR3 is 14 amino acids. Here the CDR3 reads CASSSPVTKETQYF. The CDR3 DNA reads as TGTGCCAGCAGCTCCCCGGTGACAAAGGAGACCCAGTACTTC.

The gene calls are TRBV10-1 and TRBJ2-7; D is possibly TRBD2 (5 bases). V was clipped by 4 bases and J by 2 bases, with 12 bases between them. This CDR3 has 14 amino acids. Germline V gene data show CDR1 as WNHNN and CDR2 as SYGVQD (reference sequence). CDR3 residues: CASSGVGDPYEQYF. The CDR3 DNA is TGCGCCAGCAGTGGGGTCGGGGATCCCTACGAGCAGTACTTC.

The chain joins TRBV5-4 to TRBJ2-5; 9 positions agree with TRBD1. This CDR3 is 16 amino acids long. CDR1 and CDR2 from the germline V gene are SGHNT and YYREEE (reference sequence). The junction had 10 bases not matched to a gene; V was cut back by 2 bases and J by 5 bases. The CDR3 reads CASSLPTGGGRETQYF. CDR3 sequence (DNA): TGTGCCAGCAGCTTACCTACAGGGGGCGGAAGGGAGACCCAGTACTTC.

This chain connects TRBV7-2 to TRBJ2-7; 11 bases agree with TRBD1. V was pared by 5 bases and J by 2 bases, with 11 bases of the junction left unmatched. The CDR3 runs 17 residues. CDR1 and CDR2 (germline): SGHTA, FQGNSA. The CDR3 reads CASSTRRGGQGAYEQYF. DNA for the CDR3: TGTGCCAGCAGCACACGCCGGGGGGGACAGGGGGCCTACGAGCAGTACTTC. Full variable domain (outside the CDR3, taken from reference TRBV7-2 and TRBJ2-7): GAGVSQSPSNKVTEKGKDVELRCDPISGHTALYWYRQSLGQGLEFLIYFQGNSAPDKSGLPSDRFSAERTGGSVSTLTIQRTQQEDSAVYLCASSTRRGGQGAYEQYFGPGTRLTVT.

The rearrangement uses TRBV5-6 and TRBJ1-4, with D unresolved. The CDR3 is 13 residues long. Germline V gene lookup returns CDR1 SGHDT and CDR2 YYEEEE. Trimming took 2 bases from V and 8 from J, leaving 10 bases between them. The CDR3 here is CASSLMRGEKLFF. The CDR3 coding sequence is TGTGCCAGCAGCTTAATGAGAGGAGAAAAACTGTTTTTT.